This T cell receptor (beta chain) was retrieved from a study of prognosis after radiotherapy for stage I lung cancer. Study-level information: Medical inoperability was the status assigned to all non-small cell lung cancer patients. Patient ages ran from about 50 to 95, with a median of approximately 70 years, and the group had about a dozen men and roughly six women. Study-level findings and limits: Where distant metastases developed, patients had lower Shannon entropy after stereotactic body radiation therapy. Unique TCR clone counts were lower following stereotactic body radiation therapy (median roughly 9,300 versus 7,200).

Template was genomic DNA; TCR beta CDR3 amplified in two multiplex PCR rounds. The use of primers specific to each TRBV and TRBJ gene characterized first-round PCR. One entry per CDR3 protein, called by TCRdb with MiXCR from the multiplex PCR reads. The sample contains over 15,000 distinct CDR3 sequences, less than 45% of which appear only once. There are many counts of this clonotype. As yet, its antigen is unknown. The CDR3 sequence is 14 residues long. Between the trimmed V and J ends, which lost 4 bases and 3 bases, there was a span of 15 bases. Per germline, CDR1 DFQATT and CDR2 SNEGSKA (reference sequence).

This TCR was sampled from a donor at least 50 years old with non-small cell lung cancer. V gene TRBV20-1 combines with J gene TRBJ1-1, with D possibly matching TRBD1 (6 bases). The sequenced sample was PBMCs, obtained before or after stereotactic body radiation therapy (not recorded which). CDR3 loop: CSAKKGGLDTEAFF. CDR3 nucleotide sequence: TGCAGTGCTAAAAAGGGGGGGCTAGACACTGAAGCTTTCTTT.